The 7 T cell receptor beta chains given below trace back to one sample, sequenced in a study of spatial heterogeneity in lung cancer. Notes on the study in general: Counts that tracked tumor mutation counts were those of expanded intratumoral alpha and beta TCRs.

TCRdb reprocessed the 5' RACE reads with MiXCR, giving one entry per CDR3 protein. The repertoire holds 9,200 or so distinct CDR3 sequences, with approximately 8% as singletons. Time point here: sample taken at primary tumor resection. No antigen has been assigned to these receptors. The sample was lung tumor tissue, taken at surgery. The receptors here all came from a male donor with early-stage non-small cell lung cancer.

This clonotype was detected many times. This chain connects TRBV20-1 to TRBJ2-1, with D perhaps matching TRBD1 or TRBD2 (5 bases each). This CDR3 has 15 amino acids. Per germline, CDR1 DFQATT and CDR2 SNEGSKA (reference sequence). Deletions cut 6 bases from V and 10 bases from J, with 25 bases between. CDR3 coding DNA: TGCAGTGCCTATACCGGGACGGGCGTAATTAAGGAGCAGTTCTTC. Amino acid sequence: CSAYTGTGVIKEQFF.

This clonotype is termed medium-sized. The J gene is TRBJ1-5, the V gene TRBV4-3, with D tentatively TRBD1 (6 bases). Looked up from germline, CDR1 is LGHNA and CDR2 is YSLEER. This CDR3 has 17 amino acids. V shed 2 bases and J shed 0 bases, with 14 bases lying between them. The CDR3 bases are TGCGCCAGCAGCCAATTCACAGGGCCGGATAGCAATCAGCCCCAGCATTTT. This encodes CASSQFTGPDSNQPQHF.

By share of the sample, this clonotype is medium-sized (0.01 to 0.1%). V is TRBV6-5 and J is TRBJ1-3; D not resolved. From germline, CDR1 is MNHEY and CDR2 SVGAGI. This CDR3 comprises 13 residues. V was pared by 6 bases and J by 0 bases, with 6 bases between. The DNA for the CDR3 is TGTGCCAGCAGGCGCTCCTCTGGAAACACCATATATTTT. This sequence encodes CASRRSSGNTIYF.

This clonotype was recorded many times. The V gene is TRBV29-1, the J gene TRBJ2-7; TRBD2 aligns across 16 bases. Trimming took 4 bases from V and 6 from J; bases not matched to a gene: 6. CDR1 and CDR2 (germline): SQVTM, ANQGSEA. CDR3 length: 15 residues. The CDR3 region is CSVAGTSGGAVEQYF. DNA for the CDR3: TGCAGCGTTGCTGGGACTAGCGGGGGGGCCGTCGAGCAGTACTTC.

The CDR3 is CATSRGASTGDNEQFF. The DNA for the CDR3 is TGTGCCACCAGCAGGGGGGCTAGCACTGGGGACAATGAGCAGTTCTTC. The V gene is TRBV15, the J gene TRBJ2-1, with D perhaps TRBD1 (6 bases). The length of the CDR3 is 16 residues. Germline-derived CDR1 and CDR2 are LNHNV and YYDKDF (reference sequence). The V and J ends lost 3 bases and 5 bases respectively, with 17 bases between them.

This clonotype is labeled medium-sized (0.01 to 0.1%). The chain is built from TRBV28 and TRBJ2-1, with D perhaps TRBD2 (6 bases). CDR1 and CDR2 from the germline V gene are MDHEN and SYDVKM. Trimming removed 7 bases from V and 0 bases from J, with 13 bases in between. The CDR3 spans 15 residues. For the CDR3, the DNA is TGTGCCAGCACCCAAGCGGGTGGCTCCTACAATGAGCAGTTCTTC. Its translation is CASTQAGGSYNEQFF.

The rearrangement links TRBV5-1 to TRBJ2-1; no reliable D call. This CDR3 is built from 16 residues. V lost 6 bases to trimming and J lost 9 bases, with 25 bases between them. Germline CDR1 reads SGHRS; CDR2 reads YFSETQ. The CDR3: CASTPKRTSPTTEQFF. In nucleotides, the CDR3 is TGCGCCAGCACCCCGAAGAGGACGAGCCCCACGACTGAGCAGTTCTTC.